This T cell receptor beta chain was captured by sequencing in a study of blood T cell repertoires in COVID-19. Sequencing used immunoSEQ multiplex PCR; TCRdb keeps in-frame clones, though not all of them. The sample includes about 230,000 clones, 80% to 85% of them seen just once. The TCR sequence derives from a middle-aged man with acute or convalescent COVID-19. The specimen sequenced was peripheral blood.

CDR3 region: CATSKQGDGEQFF. CDR3 coding DNA: TGTGCCACCAGTAAACAGGGGGACGGTGAGCAGTTCTTC. The V call is TRBV24-1, the J call TRBJ2-1; 8 bases agree with TRBD1. V gave up 6 bases and J gave up 9 bases; unmatched junction bases: 6. Germline CDR1 reads KGHDR; CDR2 reads SFDVKD. The CDR3 runs 13 residues.